Listed here are 12 T cell receptor beta chains from one sample, sequenced in a study of cytomegalovirus exposure and HLA in healthy donors. It was with 60 Vbeta and 13 Jbeta primers that the PCR ran. Using immunoSEQ multiplex PCR, the repertoire was profiled, and TCRdb retains in-frame clones only, with some absent. Among around 90,000 clones listed, 55% to 70% were seen once. Sequenced: PBMCs. The receptors were sampled from a boy aged 5-17 years in good health and CMV-seropositive.

CDR3 coding DNA: TGTGCCGGAAAACTAGCGAGCACAGATACGCAGTATTTT. Translation gives CAGKLASTDTQYF. The J gene is TRBJ2-3, the V gene TRBV27; the match to TRBD2 covers 7 bases. CDR1 is MNHEY and CDR2 is SMNVEV in the germline V gene (reference sequence). The CDR3 loop spans 13 amino acids. With V trimmed by 11 bases and J by 0 bases, 5 bases remained unmatched.

This rearrangement joins TRBV10-2 to TRBJ2-7; D gene uncertain. V was trimmed by 8 bases and J by 2 bases, leaving 13 bases between them. Germline CDR1 reads WSHSY; CDR2 reads SAAADI. CDR3 length equals 13 residues. Written as DNA, the CDR3 is TGCGCCAGCGCACATTCATCTCCCTACGAGCAGTACTTC. Protein sequence: CASAHSSPYEQYF.

This chain connects TRBV30 to TRBJ1-6; the D gene is possibly TRBD1 (5 bases). Germline V CDR1 and CDR2: GTSNPN, SVGIG (reference sequence). The CDR3 contains 15 residues. Between the trimmed V and J ends, which lost 0 bases and 8 bases, there was a span of 14 bases. The CDR3, as DNA: TGTGCCTGGAGTGTACGGGGGTCGGGGGATTCACCCCTCCACTTT. This codes for CAWSVRGSGDSPLHF.

The chain uses TRBV6-5 and TRBJ2-5; 10 bases map to TRBD2. Unmatched junction bases numbered 10, after V lost 3 bases and J lost 6 bases. CDR1 MNHEY and CDR2 SVGAGI come from the germline V gene. CDR3 size: 16 residues. As DNA, the CDR3 is TGTGCCAGCAGTTATTCCGGGCTAGCGGGAGTCCAGACCCAGTACTTC. Residues: CASSYSGLAGVQTQYF.

This clone was detected a few times. The J gene is TRBJ2-7, the V gene TRBV27; no clear D gene. This CDR3 comprises 14 residues. Germline CDR1 MNHEY, CDR2 SMNVEV (reference sequence). V gave up 8 bases and J gave up 3 bases, with 17 bases separating them. The CDR3 nucleotides read TGTGCCAGCCGTGGATTTGAGCGATACTACGAGCAGTACTTC. Residues: CASRGFERYYEQYF.

The J gene is TRBJ1-5, the V gene TRBV19; the match to TRBD1 covers 8 bases. The length of the CDR3 is 15 residues. Looked up from germline, CDR1 is LNHDA and CDR2 is SQIVND (reference sequence). Trimming cost V 5 bases and J 0 bases; bases outside gene matches: 3. CDR3 protein: CASSLGQASNQPQHF. DNA for the CDR3: TGTGCCAGTAGTTTGGGACAGGCTAGCAATCAGCCCCAGCATTTT.

V is TRBV28 and J is TRBJ1-5, with 8 bases fitting TRBD1. Losses at the gene ends were 8 bases for V and 4 bases for J; bases not matched to a gene: 4. The CDR3 covers 13 residues. Per the germline V gene, CDR1 is MDHEN and CDR2 is SYDVKM. CDR3: CASRTGSNQPQHF. In DNA, the CDR3 is TGTGCCAGCCGGACAGGGAGTAATCAGCCCCAGCATTTT.

The V and J genes are TRBV18 and TRBJ1-2; the D is unclear. This CDR3 has 14 amino acids. The V and J ends lost 5 bases and 2 bases respectively, with 12 bases between them. The germline V gene encodes CDR1 KGHSH and CDR2 LQKENI. CDR3 nucleotide sequence: TGTGCCAGCTCAGAGGTGGAACTAAACTATGGCTACACCTTC. Residues: CASSEVELNYGYTF. Using reference TRBV18 and TRBJ1-2 for the parts outside the CDR3, the full variable domain is NAGVMQNPRHLVRRRGQEARLRCSPMKGHSHVYWYRQLPEEGLKFMVYLQKENIIDESGMPKERFSAEFPKEGPSILRIQQVVRGDSAAYFCASSEVELNYGYTFGSGTRLTVV.

In nucleotides, the CDR3 is TGTGCCAGTAGTTTGGACAGGGGCAATCAGCCCCAGCATTTT. This translates into CASSLDRGNQPQHF. The rearrangement uses TRBV19 and TRBJ1-5; 8 bases fit TRBD1. V shed 5 bases and J 2 bases; nucleotides not matched to a gene: 2. The CDR3 is 14 amino acids. CDR1 and CDR2 from the germline V gene are LNHDA and SQIVND (reference sequence).

V usage is TRBV7-6 and J usage is TRBJ2-7, with 7 bases that match TRBD1. This CDR3 has 15 amino acids. Per germline, CDR1 SGHVS and CDR2 FNYEAQ. J was trimmed by 0 bases and V by 3 bases; bases with no gene match: 5. As DNA, the CDR3 is TGTGCCAGCAGCTTTGGGTCAGGGGGCTCCTACGAGCAGTACTTC. It is translated as CASSFGSGGSYEQYF. Drawing the rest from reference TRBV7-6 and TRBJ2-7, the complete variable domain is GAGVSQSPRYKVTKRGQDVALRCDPISGHVSLYWYRQALGQGPEFLTYFNYEAQQDKSGLPNDRFSAERPEGSISTLTIQRTEQRDSAMYRCASSFGSGGSYEQYFGPGTRLTVT.

The chain employs TRBV2 and TRBJ1-1, with D tentatively TRBD1 (6 bases). Trimming took off 7 bases at V and 1 base at J, with 13 bases between the two ends. This CDR3 contains 14 residues. Per the germline V gene, CDR1 is SNHLY and CDR2 is FYNNEI. CDR3 coding DNA: TGTGCCAGCACCGACGGACAGTCGAACACTGAAGCTTTCTTT. Its protein product is CASTDGQSNTEAFF.

This clone was detected only a few times. The rearrangement links TRBV5-1 to TRBJ1-2; D not certain. The V and J ends lost 4 bases and 0 bases respectively, with 10 bases between them. Germline V gene data show CDR1 as SGHRS and CDR2 as YFSETQ. The CDR3 has 14 amino acids. In DNA form, the CDR3 reads TGCGCCAGCAGCCTGGAGACACCTAACTATGGCTACACCTTC. It yields the protein CASSLETPNYGYTF. The whole variable domain, filled in from reference TRBV5-1 and TRBJ1-2, reads KAGVTQTPRYLIKTRGQQVTLSCSPISGHRSVSWYQQTPGQGLQFLFEYFSETQRNKGNFPGRFSGRQFSNSRSEMNVSTLELGDSALYLCASSLETPNYGYTFGSGTRLTVV.